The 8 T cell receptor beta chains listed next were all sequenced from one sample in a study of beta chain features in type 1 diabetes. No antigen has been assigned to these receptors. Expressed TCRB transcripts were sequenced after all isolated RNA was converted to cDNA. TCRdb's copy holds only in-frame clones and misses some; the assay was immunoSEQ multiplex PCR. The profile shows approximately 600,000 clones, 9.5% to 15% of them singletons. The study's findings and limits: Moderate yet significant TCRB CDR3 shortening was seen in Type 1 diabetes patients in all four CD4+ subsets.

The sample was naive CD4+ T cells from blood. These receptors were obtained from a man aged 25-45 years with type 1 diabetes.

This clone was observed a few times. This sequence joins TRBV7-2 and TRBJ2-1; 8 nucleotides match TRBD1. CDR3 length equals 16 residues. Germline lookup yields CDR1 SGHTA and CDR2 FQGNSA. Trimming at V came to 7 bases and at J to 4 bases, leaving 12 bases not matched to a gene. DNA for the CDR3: TGTGCCAGCAAACCCGTTGTAGGGACAGGTTACAATGAGCAGTTCTTC. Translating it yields CASKPVVGTGYNEQFF.

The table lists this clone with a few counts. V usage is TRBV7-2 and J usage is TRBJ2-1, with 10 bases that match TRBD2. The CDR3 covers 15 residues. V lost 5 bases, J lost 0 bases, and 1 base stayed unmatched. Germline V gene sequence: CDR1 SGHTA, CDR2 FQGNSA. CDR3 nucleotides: TGTGCCAGCAGCCGGACTAGCGGCTCCTACAATGAGCAGTTCTTC. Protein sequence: CASSRTSGSYNEQFF.

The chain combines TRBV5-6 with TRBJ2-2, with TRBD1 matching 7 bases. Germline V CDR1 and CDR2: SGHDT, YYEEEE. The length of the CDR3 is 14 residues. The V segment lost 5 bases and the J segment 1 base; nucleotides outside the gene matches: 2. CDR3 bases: TGTGCCAGCAGACAGGGGTTGAACACCGGGGAGCTGTTTTTT. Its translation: CASRQGLNTGELFF.

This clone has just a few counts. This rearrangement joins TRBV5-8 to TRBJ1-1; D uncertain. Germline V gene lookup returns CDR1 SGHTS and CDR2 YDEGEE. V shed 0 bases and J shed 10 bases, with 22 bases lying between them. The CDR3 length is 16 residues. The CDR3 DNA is TGTGCCAGCAGCTTGGGGCTGAGCGGACTTATATCGGGAGCTTTCTTT. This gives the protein CASSLGLSGLISGAFF.

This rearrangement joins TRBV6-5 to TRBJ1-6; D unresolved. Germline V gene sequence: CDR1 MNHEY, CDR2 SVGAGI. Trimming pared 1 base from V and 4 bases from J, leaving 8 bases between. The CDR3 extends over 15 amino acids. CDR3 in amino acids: CASSYYGSYNSPLHF. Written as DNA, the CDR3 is TGTGCCAGCAGTTACTACGGCTCGTATAATTCACCCCTCCACTTT.

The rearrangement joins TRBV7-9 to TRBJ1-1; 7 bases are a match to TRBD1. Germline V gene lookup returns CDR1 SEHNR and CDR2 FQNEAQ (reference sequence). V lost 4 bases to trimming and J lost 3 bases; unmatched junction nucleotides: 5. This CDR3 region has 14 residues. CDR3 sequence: CASSSDRAYTEAFF. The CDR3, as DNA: TGTGCCAGCAGCTCAGACAGGGCGTACACTGAAGCTTTCTTT.

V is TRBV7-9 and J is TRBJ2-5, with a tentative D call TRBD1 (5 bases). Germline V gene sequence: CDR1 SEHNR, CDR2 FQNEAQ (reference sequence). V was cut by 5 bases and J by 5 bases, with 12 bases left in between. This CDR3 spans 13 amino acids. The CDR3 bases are TGTGCCAGCAGCCCCAGGGTCCGCGAGACCCAGTACTTC. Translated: CASSPRVRETQYF.

The CDR3 loop is CASSFLGDQPQHF. The CDR3 DNA follows: TGTGCCAGCAGTTTTTTGGGGGATCAGCCCCAGCATTTT. This rearrangement joins TRBV28 to TRBJ1-5, with D maybe TRBD1 (5 bases). Germline loops: CDR1 MDHEN, CDR2 SYDVKM. The CDR3 length is 13 residues. The V and J ends lost 3 bases and 5 bases respectively, with 8 bases between them.